This T cell receptor beta chain was identified in a study of blood T cell repertoires in COVID-19 (dated by TCRdb to 2018 to 2021). With regard to the full study: Samples covering the acute and convalescent phases of COVID-19 were provided by collaborators in the United States, Italy and Spain. The prospective study material was composed of cDNA or gDNA derived from T cells, B-cell-depleted T cells, or PBMCs. Deeply sampled blood TCRbeta repertoires from subjects exposed to, actively infected with, or recovered from COVID-19 were included in the dataset. A freely available public database, intended as a resource for researchers studying the immune response to SARS-CoV-2, is where the repertoires were released. Samples were obtained from the ongoing ImmuneRACE study (first 160 participants) and from 950 to 1,500 subjects provided by 6 global collaborators. Nearly every sample came with metadata listing a de-identified subject ID, COVID-19 status, age in years and sex. HLA class I and class II types, where available, came from metadata supplied by the sample provider rather than from assay-based typing. General findings and caveats noted by the study authors: Clinical and demographic metadata were provided uncurated, with the amount varying by source and participant.

Ends trimmed: V by 3 bases, J by 4 bases; bases unmatched to a gene: 2. The germline V gene (reference sequence) gives CDR1 as SGHNT and CDR2 as YYREEE. The CDR3 sequence holds 13 residues, the cysteine and phenylalanine included. Only the CDR3 DNA is retained, 39 bases long and in frame from the first base. Whole blood was collected in K2EDTA tubes by collaborating institutions according to the institutions' own protocols. For TCRbeta analysis, collaborators shipped samples as frozen whole blood, isolated PBMCs, or DNA extracted from either of those sample types. TCRbeta CDR3 regions were amplified from genomic DNA using the immunoSEQ Assay, a bias-controlled multiplex PCR. Turning to the authors' computational methods: The number of nucleated cells in each sample was estimated by amplification of reference gene primers within the assay. To quantify the absolute abundance of each unique TCRbeta CDR3 rearrangement, sequence reads were collapsed and filtered. Productive Simpson clonality was computed per sample as the square root of Simpson's diversity index over productive rearrangements. Entries here come from immuneACCESS through TCRdb and include only in-frame sequences with V and J called. Some clones fail to appear in such tables; in the studies checked, an unresolved V gene covers under half of the shortfall, and the cause of the remainder is unknown. V and J calls and clone size are copied from that table; D and trimming were computed from the DNA. This sample gives under 75,000 clones in total; around 89% of them show up just once. The ten largest clones take up 2.5% to 3% of the sample.

With regard to this clone: Its antigen remains undetermined. The input lacks base qualities; no much larger clone sits a single base away.

This clonotype was sampled from a man aged 45-65 years with acute or convalescent COVID-19. Sequencing used peripheral blood. This chain joins TRBV5-4 to TRBJ2-3; a stretch of 7 junction bases matches TRBD1. The CDR3 amino acid sequence is: CASSSTGADTQYF. The bases are TGTGCCAGCAGCTCAACAGGGGCAGATACGCAGTATTTT.